This T cell receptor beta chain was identified in a study of blood T cell repertoires in COVID-19. This clone was picked up one time. V shed 5 bases and J shed 3 bases, with 11 bases lying between them. CDR1 and CDR2 (germline): SGHAT, FQDESV (reference sequence). This CDR3 has 14 residues. The method was immunoSEQ multiplex PCR; TCRdb's version includes in-frame clones alone and lacks a portion of them. Among about 100,000 clones listed, approximately 69% were seen once. This TCR derives from a man older than 75 with acute or convalescent COVID-19. The material sequenced was peripheral blood. The J gene is TRBJ1-3, the V gene TRBV11-1; no reliable D call. The CDR3 nucleotides are TGTGCCAGCAGCCAGCCTGGACTTGGAAACACCATATATTTT. Translated: CASSQPGLGNTIYF.